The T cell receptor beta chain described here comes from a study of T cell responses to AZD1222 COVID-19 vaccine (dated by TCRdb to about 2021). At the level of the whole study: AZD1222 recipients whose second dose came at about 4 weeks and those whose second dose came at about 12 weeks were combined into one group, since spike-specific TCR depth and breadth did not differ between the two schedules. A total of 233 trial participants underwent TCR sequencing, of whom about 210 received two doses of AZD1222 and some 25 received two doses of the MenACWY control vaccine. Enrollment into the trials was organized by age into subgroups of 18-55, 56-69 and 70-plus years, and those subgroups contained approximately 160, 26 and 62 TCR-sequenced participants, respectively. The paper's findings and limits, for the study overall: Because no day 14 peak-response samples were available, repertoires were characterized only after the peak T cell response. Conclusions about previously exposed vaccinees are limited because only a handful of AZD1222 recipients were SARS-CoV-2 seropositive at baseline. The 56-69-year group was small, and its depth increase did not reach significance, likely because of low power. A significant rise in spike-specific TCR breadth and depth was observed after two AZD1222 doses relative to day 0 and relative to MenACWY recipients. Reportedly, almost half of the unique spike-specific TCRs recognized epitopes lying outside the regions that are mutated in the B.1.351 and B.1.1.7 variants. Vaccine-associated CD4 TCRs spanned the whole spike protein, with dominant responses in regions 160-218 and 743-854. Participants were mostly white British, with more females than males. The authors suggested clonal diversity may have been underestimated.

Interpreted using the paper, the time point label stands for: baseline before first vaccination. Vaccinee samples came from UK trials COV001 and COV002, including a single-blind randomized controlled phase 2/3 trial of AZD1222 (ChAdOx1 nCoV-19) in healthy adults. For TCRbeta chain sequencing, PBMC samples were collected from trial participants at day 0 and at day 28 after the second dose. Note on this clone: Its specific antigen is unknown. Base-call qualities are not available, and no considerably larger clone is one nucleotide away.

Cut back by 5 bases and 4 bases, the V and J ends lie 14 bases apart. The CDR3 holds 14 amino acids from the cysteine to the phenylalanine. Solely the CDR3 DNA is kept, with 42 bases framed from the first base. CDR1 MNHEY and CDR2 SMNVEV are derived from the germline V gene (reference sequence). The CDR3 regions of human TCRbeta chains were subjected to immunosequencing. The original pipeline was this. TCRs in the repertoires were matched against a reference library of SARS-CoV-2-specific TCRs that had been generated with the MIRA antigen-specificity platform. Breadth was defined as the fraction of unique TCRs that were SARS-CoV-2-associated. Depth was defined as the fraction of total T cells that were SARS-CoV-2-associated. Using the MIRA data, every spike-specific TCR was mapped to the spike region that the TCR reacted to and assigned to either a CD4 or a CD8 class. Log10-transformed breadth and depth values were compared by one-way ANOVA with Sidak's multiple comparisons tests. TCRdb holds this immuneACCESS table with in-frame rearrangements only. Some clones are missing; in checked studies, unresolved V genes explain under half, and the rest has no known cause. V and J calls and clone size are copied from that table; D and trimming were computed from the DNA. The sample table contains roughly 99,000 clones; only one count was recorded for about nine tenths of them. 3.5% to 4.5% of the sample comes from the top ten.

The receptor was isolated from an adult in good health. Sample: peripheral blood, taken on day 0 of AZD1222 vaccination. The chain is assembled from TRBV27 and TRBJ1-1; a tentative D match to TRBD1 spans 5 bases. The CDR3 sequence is CASSKGRGLTEAFF. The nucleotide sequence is TGTGCCAGCAGTAAGGGTAGGGGTCTCACTGAAGCTTTCTTT.